Listed below are T cell receptor beta chains from one sample, sequenced in a study of cytomegalovirus exposure and HLA in healthy donors. The assay was immunoSEQ multiplex PCR, and TCRdb's table has in-frame clones only and misses some. The sample lists 80,000 to 100,000 clones; 70% to 80% were seen once. The sequenced sample was PBMCs. The receptors stem from a middle-aged man in good health and CMV-seronegative. The CDR3 runs from the conserved cysteine through the conserved F or W. The D gene is left open where the match is weak. Some rows mark clone size as missing; the rest say once, few, many or name a class of expanded clone.

>TRBJ1-4|TRBV30|TRBD1|NA
CAWSVGTGGGNEKLFF
TGTGCCTGGAGTGTAGGGACAGGGGGCGGAAATGAAAAACTGTTTTTT
>TRBJ1-5|TRBV6-6|TRBD1|NA
CATGQGNNQPQHF
TGTGCCACTGGACAGGGGAACAATCAGCCCCAGCATTTT
>TRBJ1-5|TRBV28|TRBD1|once
CASSGTGFSQPQHF
TGTGCCAGCAGTGGGACAGGGTTTAGCCAGCCCCAGCATTTT
>TRBJ2-1|TRBV7-9|NA|NA
CASSADTGLSQFF
TGTGCCAGCAGCGCGGACACCGGGCTTTCGCAGTTCTTC
>TRBJ1-2|TRBV7-9|NA|NA
CASGQAYGYTF
TGTGCCAGCGGGCAGGCTTATGGCTACACCTTC
>TRBJ2-3|TRBV5-1|TRBD2|NA
CASSWGSSGVLTDTQYF
TGCGCCAGCAGCTGGGGGAGTAGCGGGGTACTCACAGATACGCAGTATTTT
>TRBJ2-1|TRBV11-2|NA|NA
CASSLIGSGSYNEQFF
TGTGCCAGCAGCTTAATTGGTAGCGGCTCCTACAATGAGCAGTTCTTC
>TRBJ2-1|TRBV7-9|NA|NA
CASSLSPGLNEQFF
TGTGCCAGCAGCTTAAGCCCAGGGTTAAATGAGCAGTTCTTC
>TRBJ1-5|TRBV2|NA|NA
CASSAEQGGNQPQHF
TGTGCCAGCAGTGCGGAACAGGGAGGCAATCAGCCCCAGCATTTT
>TRBJ2-3|TRBV27|TRBD2|few
CASSPHGLAGRLHF
TGTGCCAGCAGTCCCCATGGACTAGCGGGACGACTACATTTT
>TRBJ1-4|TRBV30|TRBD1|NA
CAWRGGQGALEKLFF
TGTGCCTGGAGGGGGGGACAGGGGGCCCTTGAAAAACTGTTTTTT
>TRBJ1-1|TRBV19|NA|few
CASSTTPPGRTEAFF
TGTGCCAGTAGTACGACCCCGCCAGGGAGGACTGAAGCTTTCTTT
>TRBJ1-6|TRBV6-1|NA|NA
CASSESSGSYSPLHF
TGTGCCAGCAGTGAGTCCTCGGGGTCTTATTCACCCCTCCACTTT
>TRBJ1-6|TRBV27|NA|NA
CASGQSSYNSPLHF
TGTGCCAGCGGACAGAGCTCCTATAATTCACCCCTCCACTTT
>TRBJ1-5|TRBV28|NA|NA
CASSDYGQPQHF
TGTGCCAGCAGTGACTACGGCCAGCCCCAGCATTTT
>TRBJ2-1|TRBV27|TRBD2|NA
CASSILAGASNEQFF
TGTGCCAGCAGTATCCTAGCGGGAGCGAGCAATGAGCAGTTCTTC
>TRBJ2-1|TRBV7-3|TRBD2|NA
CASSWAAGGLNEQFF
TGTGCCAGCAGCTGGGCAGCGGGGGGCCTCAATGAGCAGTTCTTC
>TRBJ2-1|TRBV5-4|NA|once
CASSLRPGDQNEQFF
TGTGCCAGCAGCTTGAGGCCGGGAGATCAAAATGAGCAGTTCTTC
>TRBJ1-4|TRBV21-1|NA|medium-sized
CASTTMGAGAVEKLFF
TGTGCCAGCACCACGATGGGGGCAGGGGCTGTTGAAAAACTGTTTTTT
>TRBJ1-3|TRBV5-1|TRBD1|few
CASSSTGGADTIYF
TGCGCCAGCAGCTCGACAGGGGGCGCGGACACCATATATTTT
>TRBJ2-1|TRBV19|NA|NA
CASSKMGAEQFF
TGTGCCAGTAGTAAGATGGGGGCTGAGCAGTTCTTC
>TRBJ1-6|TRBV10-3|NA|NA
CAISESRDGNSPLHF
TGTGCCATCAGTGAGTCGCGGGACGGAAATTCACCCCTCCACTTT
>TRBJ1-6|TRBV5-6|NA|NA
CASSLSRSPLHF
TGTGCCAGCAGCTTGTCGCGCTCACCCCTCCACTTT
>TRBJ1-1|TRBV6-5|TRBD1|few
CASRMGQGTNTEAFF
TGTGCCAGCAGAATGGGACAGGGAACGAACACTGAAGCTTTCTTT
>TRBJ2-1|TRBV15|NA|few
CATSRDEHSEQFF
TGTGCCACCAGCAGAGACGAACACAGTGAGCAGTTCTTC
>TRBJ1-4|TRBV7-9|NA|NA
CASSGISPGEEHNEKLFF
TGTGCCAGCAGTGGAATTAGCCCCGGGGAGGAACATAATGAAAAACTGTTTTTT
>TRBJ2-3|TRBV20-1|NA|NA
CSAARDTQYF
TGCAGTGCAGCGAGAGATACGCAGTATTTT
>TRBJ2-1|TRBV7-6|TRBD2|few
CASSFSTSGSHNEQFF
TGTGCCAGCAGCTTCTCGACTAGCGGGAGCCACAATGAGCAGTTCTTC
>TRBJ2-1|TRBV28|TRBD2|once
CASSKTSGGAYYNEQFF
TGTGCCAGCAGCAAGACTAGCGGGGGGGCCTACTACAATGAGCAGTTCTTC
>TRBJ1-1|TRBV5-4|NA|NA
CASSSMGLNTEAFF
TGTGCCAGCAGCTCCATGGGCTTGAACACTGAAGCTTTCTTT